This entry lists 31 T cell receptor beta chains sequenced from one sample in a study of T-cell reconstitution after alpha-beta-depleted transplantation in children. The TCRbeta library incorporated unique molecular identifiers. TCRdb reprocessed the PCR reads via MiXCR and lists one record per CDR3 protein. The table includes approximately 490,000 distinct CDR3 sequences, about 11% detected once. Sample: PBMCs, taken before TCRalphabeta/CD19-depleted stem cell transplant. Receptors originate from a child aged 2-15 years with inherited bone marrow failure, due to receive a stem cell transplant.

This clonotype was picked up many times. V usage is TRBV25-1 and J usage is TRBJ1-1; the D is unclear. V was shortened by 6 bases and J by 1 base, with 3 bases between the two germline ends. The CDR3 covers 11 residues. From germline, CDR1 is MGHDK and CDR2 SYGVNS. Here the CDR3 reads CASRRNTEAFF. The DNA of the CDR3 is TGTGCCAGCAGGAGGAACACTGAAGCTTTCTTT.

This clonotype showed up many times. The CDR3 DNA follows: TGTGCCAGCAGCCACCTACCGGGACTAGCGGACTACGAGCAGTACTTC. It encodes CASSHLPGLADYEQYF. The chain recombines TRBV7-8 with TRBJ2-7, with 11 bases fitting TRBD2. The CDR3 spans 16 residues. The junction had 9 bases not matched to a gene; V was cut back by 5 bases and J by 3 bases. Germline V gene lookup returns CDR1 SGHVS and CDR2 FQNEAQ.

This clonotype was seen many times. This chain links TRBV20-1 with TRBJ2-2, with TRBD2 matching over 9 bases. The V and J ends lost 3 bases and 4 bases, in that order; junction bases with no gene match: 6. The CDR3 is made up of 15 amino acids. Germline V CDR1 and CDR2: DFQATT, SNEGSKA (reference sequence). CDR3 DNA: TGCAGTGCTAGTAGCCTAGCGGGACCCACCGGGGAGCTGTTTTTT. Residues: CSASSLAGPTGELFF.

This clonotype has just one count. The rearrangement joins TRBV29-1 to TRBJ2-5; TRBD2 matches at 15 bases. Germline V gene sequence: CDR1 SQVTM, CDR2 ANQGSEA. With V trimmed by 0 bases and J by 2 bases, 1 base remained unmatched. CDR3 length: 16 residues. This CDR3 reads CSVEEGLAGGQETQYF. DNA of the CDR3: TGCAGCGTTGAAGAAGGACTAGCGGGAGGGCAAGAGACCCAGTACTTC. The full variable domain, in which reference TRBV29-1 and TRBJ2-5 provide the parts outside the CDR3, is SAVISQKPSRDICQRGTSLTIQCQVDSQVTMMFWYRQQPGQSLTLIATANQGSEATYESGFVIDKFPISRPNLTFSTLTVSNMSPEDSSIYLCSVEEGLAGGQETQYFGPGTRLLVL.

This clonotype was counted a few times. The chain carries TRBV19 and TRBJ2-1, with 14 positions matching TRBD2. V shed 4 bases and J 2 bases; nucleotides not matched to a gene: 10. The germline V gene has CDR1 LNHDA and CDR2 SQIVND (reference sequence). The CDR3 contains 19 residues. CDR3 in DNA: TGTGCCAGTAGTAGACTAGCGGGAGGGCCAAGCCTCGCCTACAATGAGCAGTTCTTC. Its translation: CASSRLAGGPSLAYNEQFF.

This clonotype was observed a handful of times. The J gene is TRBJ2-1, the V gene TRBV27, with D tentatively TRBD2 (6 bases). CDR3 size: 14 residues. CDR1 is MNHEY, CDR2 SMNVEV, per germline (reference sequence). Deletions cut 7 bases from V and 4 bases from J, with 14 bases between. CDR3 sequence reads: CASMGGVSYNEQFF. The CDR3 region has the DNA TGTGCCAGCATGGGGGGAGTCTCTTACAATGAGCAGTTCTTC.

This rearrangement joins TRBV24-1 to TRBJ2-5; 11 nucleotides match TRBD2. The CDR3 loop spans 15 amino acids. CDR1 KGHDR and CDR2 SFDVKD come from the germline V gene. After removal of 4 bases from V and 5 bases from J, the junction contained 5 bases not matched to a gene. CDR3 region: CATSDSRTSGETQYF. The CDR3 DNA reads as TGTGCCACCAGTGACTCCCGGACTAGCGGGGAGACCCAGTACTTC.

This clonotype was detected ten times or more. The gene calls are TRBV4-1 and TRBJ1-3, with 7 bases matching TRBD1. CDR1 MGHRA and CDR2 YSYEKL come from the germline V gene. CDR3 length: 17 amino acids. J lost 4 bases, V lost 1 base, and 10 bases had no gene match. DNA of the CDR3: TGCGCCAGCAGCCAAGCTCCCGGGGACAGCCGCGGAAACACCATATATTTT. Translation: CASSQAPGDSRGNTIYF.

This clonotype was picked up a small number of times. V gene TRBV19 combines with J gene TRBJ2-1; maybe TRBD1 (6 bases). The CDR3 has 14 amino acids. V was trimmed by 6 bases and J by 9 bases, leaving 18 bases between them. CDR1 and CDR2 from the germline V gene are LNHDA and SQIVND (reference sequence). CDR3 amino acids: CASSPRQVLSEQFF. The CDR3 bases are TGTGCCAGTAGCCCCCGACAGGTTTTATCTGAGCAGTTCTTC.

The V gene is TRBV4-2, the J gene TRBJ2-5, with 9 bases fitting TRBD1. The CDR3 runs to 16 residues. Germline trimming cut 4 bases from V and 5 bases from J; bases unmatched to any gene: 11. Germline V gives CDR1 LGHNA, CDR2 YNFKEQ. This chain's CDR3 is CASSRRTGTGYETQYF. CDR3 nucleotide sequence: TGTGCCAGCAGCCGACGGACCGGGACAGGGTATGAGACCCAGTACTTC.

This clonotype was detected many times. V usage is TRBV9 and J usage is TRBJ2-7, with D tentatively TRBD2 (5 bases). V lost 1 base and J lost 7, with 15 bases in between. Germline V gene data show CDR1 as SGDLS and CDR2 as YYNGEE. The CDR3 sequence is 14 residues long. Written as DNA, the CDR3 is TGTGCCAGCAGCGTAAGGGCTGAGGCGGGTGAGCAGTACTTC. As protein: CASSVRAEAGEQYF.

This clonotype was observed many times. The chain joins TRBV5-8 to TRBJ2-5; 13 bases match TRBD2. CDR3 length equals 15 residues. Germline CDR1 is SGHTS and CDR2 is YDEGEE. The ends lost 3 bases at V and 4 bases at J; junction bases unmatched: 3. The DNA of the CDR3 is TGTGCCAGCAGCTATAGACTAGCGGGAGGAGAGACCCAGTACTTC. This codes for CASSYRLAGGETQYF.

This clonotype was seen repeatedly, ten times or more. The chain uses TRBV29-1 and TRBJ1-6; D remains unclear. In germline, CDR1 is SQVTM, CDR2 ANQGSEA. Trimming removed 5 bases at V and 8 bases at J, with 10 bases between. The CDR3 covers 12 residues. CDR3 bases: TGCAGCGTTAAGAGCAACGATTCACCCCTCCACTTT. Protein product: CSVKSNDSPLHF.

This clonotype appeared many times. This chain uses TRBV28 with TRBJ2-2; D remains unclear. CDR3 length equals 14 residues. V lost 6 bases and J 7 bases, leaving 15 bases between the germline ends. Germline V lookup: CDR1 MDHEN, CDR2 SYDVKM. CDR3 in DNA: TGTGCCAGCAGCCCCCCGACTTATAACGGGGAGCTGTTTTTT. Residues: CASSPPTYNGELFF.

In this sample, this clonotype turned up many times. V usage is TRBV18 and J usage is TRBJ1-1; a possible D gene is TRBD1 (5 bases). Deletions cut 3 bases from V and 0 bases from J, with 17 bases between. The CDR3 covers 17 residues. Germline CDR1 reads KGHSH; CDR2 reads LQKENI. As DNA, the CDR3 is TGTGCCAGCTCACCGCGCGGGCGCGGGGGGATGAACACTGAAGCTTTCTTT. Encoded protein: CASSPRGRGGMNTEAFF. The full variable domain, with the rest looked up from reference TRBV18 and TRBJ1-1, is NAGVMQNPRHLVRRRGQEARLRCSPMKGHSHVYWYRQLPEEGLKFMVYLQKENIIDESGMPKERFSAEFPKEGPSILRIQQVVRGDSAAYFCASSPRGRGGMNTEAFFGQGTRLTVV.

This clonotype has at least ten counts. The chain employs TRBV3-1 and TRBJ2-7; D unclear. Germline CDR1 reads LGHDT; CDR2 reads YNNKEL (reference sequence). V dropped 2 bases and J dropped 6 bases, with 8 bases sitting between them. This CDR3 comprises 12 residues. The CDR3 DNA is TGTGCCAGCAGCCAATCAAGGGCCGAGCAGTACTTC. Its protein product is CASSQSRAEQYF.

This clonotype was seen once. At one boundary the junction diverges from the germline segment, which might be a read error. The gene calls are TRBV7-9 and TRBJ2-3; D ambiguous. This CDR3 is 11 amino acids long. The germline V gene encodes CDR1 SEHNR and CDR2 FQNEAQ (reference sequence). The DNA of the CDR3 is TGTGCCGGCAGCGCCACAGATACGCAGTATTTT. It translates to CAGSATDTQYF.

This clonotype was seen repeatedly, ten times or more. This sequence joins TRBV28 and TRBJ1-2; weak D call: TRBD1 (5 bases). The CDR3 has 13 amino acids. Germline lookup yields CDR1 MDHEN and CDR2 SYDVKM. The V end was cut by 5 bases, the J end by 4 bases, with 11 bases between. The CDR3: CASSEDSSYGYTF. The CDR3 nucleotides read TGTGCCAGCAGTGAAGACAGCTCCTATGGCTACACCTTC.

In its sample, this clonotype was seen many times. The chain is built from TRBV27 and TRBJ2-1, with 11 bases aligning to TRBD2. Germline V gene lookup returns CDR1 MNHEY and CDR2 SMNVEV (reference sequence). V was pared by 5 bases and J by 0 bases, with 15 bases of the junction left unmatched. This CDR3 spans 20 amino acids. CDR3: CASSKIGLAGPTSSYNEQFF. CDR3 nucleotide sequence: TGTGCCAGCAGTAAAATCGGACTAGCGGGCCCCACGAGCTCCTACAATGAGCAGTTCTTC.

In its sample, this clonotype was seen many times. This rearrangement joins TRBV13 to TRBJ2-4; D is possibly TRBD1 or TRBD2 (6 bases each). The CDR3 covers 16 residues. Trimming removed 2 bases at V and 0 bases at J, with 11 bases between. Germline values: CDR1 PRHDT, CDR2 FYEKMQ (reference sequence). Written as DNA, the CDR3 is TGTGCCAGCAGCTTAACAGGGACTGGAGCCAAAAACATTCAGTACTTC. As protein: CASSLTGTGAKNIQYF.

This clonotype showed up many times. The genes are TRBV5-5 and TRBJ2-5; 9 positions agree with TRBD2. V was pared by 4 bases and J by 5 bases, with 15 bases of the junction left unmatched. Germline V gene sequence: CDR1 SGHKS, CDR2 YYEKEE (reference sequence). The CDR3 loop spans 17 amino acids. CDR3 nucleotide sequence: TGTGCCAGCAGCCTCCCAGTCAGGCTAGCGGGAACGGAGACCCAGTACTTC. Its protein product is CASSLPVRLAGTETQYF.

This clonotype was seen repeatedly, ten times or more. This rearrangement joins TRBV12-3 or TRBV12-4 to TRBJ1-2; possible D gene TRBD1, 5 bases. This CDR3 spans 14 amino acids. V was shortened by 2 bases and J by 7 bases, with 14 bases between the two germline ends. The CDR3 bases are TGTGCCAGCAGTTTAATGGCAGGGCCCCCTGGCTACACCTTC. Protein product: CASSLMAGPPGYTF.

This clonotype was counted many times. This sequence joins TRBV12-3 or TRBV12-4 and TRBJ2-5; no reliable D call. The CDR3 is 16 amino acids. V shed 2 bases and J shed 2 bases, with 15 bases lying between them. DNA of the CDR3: TGTGCCAGCAGTTTAAGGTTGGGGTCGGAGCAAGAGACCCAGTACTTC. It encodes CASSLRLGSEQETQYF.

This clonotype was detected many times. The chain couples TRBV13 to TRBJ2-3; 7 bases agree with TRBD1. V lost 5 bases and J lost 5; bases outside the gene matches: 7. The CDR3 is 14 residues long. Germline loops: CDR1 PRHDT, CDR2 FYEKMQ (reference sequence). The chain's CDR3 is CASSPRTGRDTQYF. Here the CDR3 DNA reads TGTGCCAGCAGCCCAAGGACAGGTCGAGATACGCAGTATTTT.

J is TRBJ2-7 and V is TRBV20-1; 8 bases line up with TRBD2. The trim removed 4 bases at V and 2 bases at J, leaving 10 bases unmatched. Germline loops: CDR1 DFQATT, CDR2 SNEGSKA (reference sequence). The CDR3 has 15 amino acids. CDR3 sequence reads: CSATGGGGPPYEQYF. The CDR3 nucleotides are TGCAGTGCTACCGGGGGGGGAGGGCCGCCCTACGAGCAGTACTTC.

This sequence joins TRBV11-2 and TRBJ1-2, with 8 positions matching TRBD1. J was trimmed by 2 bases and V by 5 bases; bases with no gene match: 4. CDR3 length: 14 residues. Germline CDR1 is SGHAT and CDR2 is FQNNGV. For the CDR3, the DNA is TGTGCCAGCAGCCGGACAGGGAAGAACTATGGCTACACCTTC. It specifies CASSRTGKNYGYTF.

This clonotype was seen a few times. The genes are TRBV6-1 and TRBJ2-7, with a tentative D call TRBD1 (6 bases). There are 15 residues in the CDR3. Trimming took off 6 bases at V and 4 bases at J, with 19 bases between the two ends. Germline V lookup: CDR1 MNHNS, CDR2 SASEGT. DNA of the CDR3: TGTGCCAGCAGCGGCCGGGGTCCGGACAGTTACGAGCAGTACTTC. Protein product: CASSGRGPDSYEQYF.

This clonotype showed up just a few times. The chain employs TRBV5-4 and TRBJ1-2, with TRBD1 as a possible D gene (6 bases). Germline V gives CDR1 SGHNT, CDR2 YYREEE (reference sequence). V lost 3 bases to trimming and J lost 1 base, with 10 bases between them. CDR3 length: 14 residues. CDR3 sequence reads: CASSSGTNNYGYTF. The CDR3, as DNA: TGTGCCAGCAGCTCCGGGACAAATAACTATGGCTACACCTTC.

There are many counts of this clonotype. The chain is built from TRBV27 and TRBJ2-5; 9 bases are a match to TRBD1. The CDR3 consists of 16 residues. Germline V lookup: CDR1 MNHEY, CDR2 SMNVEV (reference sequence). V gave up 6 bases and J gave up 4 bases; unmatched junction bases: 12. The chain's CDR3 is CASSWEGTGSRETQYF. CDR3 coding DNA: TGTGCCAGCAGCTGGGAAGGGACAGGGTCGCGAGAGACCCAGTACTTC.

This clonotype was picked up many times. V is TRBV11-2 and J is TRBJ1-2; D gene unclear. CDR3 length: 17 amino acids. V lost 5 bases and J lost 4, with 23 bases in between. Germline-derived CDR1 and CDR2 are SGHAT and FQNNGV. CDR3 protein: CASSPIRGRRLFYGYTF. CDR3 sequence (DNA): TGTGCCAGCAGCCCTATACGCGGACGGAGACTCTTCTATGGCTACACCTTC.

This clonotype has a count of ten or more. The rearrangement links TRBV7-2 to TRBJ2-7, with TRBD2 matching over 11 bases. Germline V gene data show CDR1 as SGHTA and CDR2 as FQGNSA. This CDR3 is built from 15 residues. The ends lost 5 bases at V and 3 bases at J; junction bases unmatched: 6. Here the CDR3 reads CASSPAGLADYEQYF. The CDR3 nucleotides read TGTGCCAGCAGCCCAGCGGGACTAGCGGACTACGAGCAGTACTTC.